A single sample is the source of the 27 T cell receptor beta chains below, sequenced in a study of cytomegalovirus exposure and HLA in healthy donors. Amplification used 60 Vbeta primers and 13 Jbeta primers. The method was immunoSEQ multiplex PCR; TCRdb's version includes in-frame clones alone and lacks a portion of them. The table records around 160,000 clones, roughly 79% of them present only once. Sequenced material: PBMCs. These receptors came from a woman aged 40 to 50 in good health and CMV-seronegative.

The rearrangement uses TRBV10-3 and TRBJ2-5, with D possibly being TRBD1 (6 bases). The CDR3 has 12 residues. V dropped 11 bases and J dropped 4 bases, with 14 bases sitting between them. Per the germline V gene, CDR1 is ENHRY and CDR2 is SYGVKD. The CDR3 coding sequence is TGTGCCGCCGCAAGCAGGGGAGAGACCCAGTACTTC. Protein product: CAAASRGETQYF.

The gene calls are TRBV19 and TRBJ1-2; D may be TRBD1 (5 bases). The germline V and J ends were trimmed by 3 bases and 5 bases, with 13 bases remaining between them. This CDR3 region has 14 residues. Germline V gene data show CDR1 as LNHDA and CDR2 as SQIVND (reference sequence). The CDR3 bases are TGTGCCAGTAGTATCTTCAGGGAAGGGTATGGCTACACCTTC. Protein: CASSIFREGYGYTF. Looking up the rest from reference TRBV19 and TRBJ1-2 gives the full variable domain: DGGITQSPKYLFRKEGQNVTLSCEQNLNHDAMYWYRQDPGQGLRLIYYSQIVNDFQKGDIAEGYSVSREKKESFPLTVTSAQKNPTAFYLCASSIFREGYGYTFGSGTRLTVV.

The genes are TRBV19 and TRBJ1-1, with a weak D call TRBD1 (6 bases). This CDR3 has 15 amino acids. V lost 1 base and J 4 bases, leaving 13 bases between the germline ends. Germline CDR1 reads LNHDA; CDR2 reads SQIVND (reference sequence). CDR3 DNA sequence: TGTGCCAGTAGTATAGCCGCCGGGACACCCACTGAAGCTTTCTTT. This encodes CASSIAAGTPTEAFF.

J is TRBJ2-7 and V is TRBV10-2, with D perhaps TRBD2 (5 bases). Germline CDR1 WSHSY, CDR2 SAAADI. V lost 4 bases, J lost 1 base, and 11 bases lay in between. The CDR3 contains 14 residues. CDR3: CASSVGSGSYEQYF. The CDR3 DNA is TGCGCCAGCAGTGTGGGATCGGGATCCTACGAGCAGTACTTC.

This chain links TRBV15 with TRBJ2-1; D remains unclear. This CDR3 comprises 13 residues. Trimming shortened V by 6 bases and J by 9 bases, and 15 bases separated the two germline ends. Germline V gives CDR1 LNHNV, CDR2 YYDKDF (reference sequence). The DNA for the CDR3 is TGTGCCACCAGTTTATCAAACCCTACTGAGCAGTTCTTC. As protein: CATSLSNPTEQFF.

This clone was found once. The J gene is TRBJ1-4, the V gene TRBV5-5; 7 nucleotides line up with TRBD1. J was trimmed by 3 bases and V by 4 bases; bases with no gene match: 6. The CDR3 loop spans 15 amino acids. CDR1 and CDR2 from the germline V gene are SGHKS and YYEKEE (reference sequence). The CDR3 sequence is CASSDNRGSNEKLFF. Written as DNA, the CDR3 is TGTGCCAGCAGCGACAACAGGGGTTCTAATGAAAAACTGTTTTTT.

The J gene is TRBJ1-2, the V gene TRBV6-6; 8 bases fit TRBD1. This CDR3 is built from 15 residues. The V gene's germline CDR1 is MNHNY and CDR2 SVGAGI (reference sequence). V was pared by 2 bases and J by 5 bases, with 7 bases of the junction left unmatched. CDR3 in DNA: TGTGCCAGCAGTTACCCACAGGGGGACGAGTATGGCTACACCTTC. This translates into CASSYPQGDEYGYTF.

V and J are TRBV9 and TRBJ2-2, with TRBD1 matching 8 bases. CDR3 length: 15 residues. J lost 3 bases, V lost 5 bases, and 6 bases had no gene match. In germline, CDR1 is SGDLS, CDR2 YYNGEE. CDR3 sequence: CASRMTGADTGELFF. CDR3 sequence (DNA): TGTGCCAGCAGGATGACAGGGGCGGACACCGGGGAGCTGTTTTTT.

This clone was counted between two and nine times. The rearrangement links TRBV6-1 to TRBJ1-1; D might be TRBD1 (6 bases). V was cut by 5 bases and J by 5 bases, with 12 bases left in between. This CDR3 has 13 amino acids. Germline CDR1 MNHNS, CDR2 SASEGT. The CDR3 loop is CASSNLRGTEAFF. The CDR3 coding sequence is TGTGCCAGCAGTAACTTGAGGGGGACTGAAGCTTTCTTT.

The V and J genes are TRBV6-1 and TRBJ2-5, with 7 bases lining up with TRBD2. With V trimmed by 6 bases and J by 4 bases, 11 bases remained unmatched. Germline V CDR1 and CDR2: MNHNS, SASEGT. This CDR3 spans 15 amino acids. CDR3 nucleotide sequence: TGTGCCAGCAGCGAACTTAGCGGGTCGCCAGAGACCCAGTACTTC. It yields the protein CASSELSGSPETQYF.

This clone was recorded only once. The chain links TRBV29-1 to TRBJ1-1, with 9 bases identical to TRBD1. Germline CDR1 and CDR2: SQVTM and ANQGSEA. CDR3 length: 12 amino acids. Losses at the gene ends were 7 bases for V and 3 bases for J; bases not matched to a gene: 3. DNA of the CDR3: TGCAGCGCCCGACAGGGGGACACTGAAGCTTTCTTT. Translating it yields CSARQGDTEAFF.

This clone was counted only a few times. The chain joins TRBV9 to TRBJ2-3, with D perhaps TRBD1 (5 bases). Germline CDR1 SGDLS, CDR2 YYNGEE. Trimming took off 4 bases at V and 2 bases at J, with 20 bases between the two ends. The CDR3 runs to 17 residues. The CDR3 bases are TGTGCCAGCAGCCCCCATAACGGTGGGGCCTTCACAGATACGCAGTATTTT. It yields the protein CASSPHNGGAFTDTQYF.

V gene TRBV9 combines with J gene TRBJ2-1; 15 bases line up with TRBD2. Germline V gene data show CDR1 as SGDLS and CDR2 as YYNGEE. Trimming took 6 bases from V and 7 from J; bases not matched to a gene: 2. This CDR3 is built from 14 residues. The CDR3 nucleotides read TGTGCCAGCACCGGGACTAGCGGGAGGAATGAGCAGTTCTTC. Its translation: CASTGTSGRNEQFF.

This clone was recorded once. The chain links TRBV27 to TRBJ2-5, with a weak D call TRBD2 (6 bases). The CDR3 is 12 residues long. The V gene's germline CDR1 is MNHEY and CDR2 SMNVEV (reference sequence). Trimming removed 10 bases at V and 4 bases at J, with 13 bases between. This chain's CDR3 is CAIARRGETQYF. CDR3 DNA sequence: TGTGCCATTGCGCGGCGGGGAGAGACCCAGTACTTC.

The chain combines TRBV30 with TRBJ1-1; D is unresolved. This CDR3 contains 12 residues. The V gene's germline CDR1 is GTSNPN and CDR2 SVGIG (reference sequence). V gave up 1 base and J gave up 8 bases, with 11 bases separating them. The CDR3: CAWSERLVEAFF. The CDR3 region has the DNA TGTGCCTGGAGTGAGCGCCTAGTAGAAGCTTTCTTT.

The chain is built from TRBV5-1 and TRBJ2-1; 12 nucleotides align to TRBD2. Germline CDR1 reads SGHRS; CDR2 reads YFSETQ. The CDR3 contains 17 residues. Trimming cost V 3 bases and J 9 bases; bases outside gene matches: 13. This chain's CDR3 is CASSSSTGLAGGGEQFF. In DNA, the CDR3 is TGCGCCAGCAGCTCTTCTACGGGACTAGCGGGCGGCGGTGAGCAGTTCTTC.

The chain recombines TRBV11-3 with TRBJ2-7, with TRBD2 matching 13 bases. The CDR3 runs to 19 residues. V lost 5 bases, J lost 2 bases, and 15 bases stayed unmatched. Germline V gene data show CDR1 as SGHNT and CDR2 as YENEEA. The CDR3 DNA reads as TGTGCCAGCAGCGCAGGAACCTTGACGGGACTAGCGGGGACCTACGAGCAGTACTTC. Translating gives CASSAGTLTGLAGTYEQYF.

This clone was counted only a few times. The rearrangement joins TRBV19 to TRBJ1-2; tentatively, D is TRBD1 (5 bases). The V and J ends lost 1 base and 4 bases respectively, with 13 bases between them. The CDR3 consists of 15 residues. The germline V gene encodes CDR1 LNHDA and CDR2 SQIVND (reference sequence). DNA of the CDR3: TGTGCCAGTAGTATAGGTCGGGGGAGCCCCTATGGCTACACCTTC. It codes for CASSIGRGSPYGYTF.

This clone was recorded a few times. Sequence at one end of the junction differs from germline and may be a read error. V gene TRBV27 combines with J gene TRBJ1-5, with 9 bases aligning to TRBD1. Germline V gene data show CDR1 as MNHEY and CDR2 as SMNVEV (reference sequence). The CDR3 is made up of 16 amino acids. This CDR3 is CASSISGTGLGQPQHF. CDR3 sequence (DNA): TGTGCCAGCAGTATATCCGGGACAGGGTTAGGCCAGCCCCAGCATTTT.

The chain uses TRBV5-6 and TRBJ1-1, with 9 bases fitting TRBD1. The V and J ends lost 4 bases and 6 bases, in that order; junction bases with no gene match: 10. CDR3 length equals 15 residues. CDR1 and CDR2 from the germline V gene are SGHDT and YYEEEE. The CDR3 spells CASSAPGTGYAEAFF. The CDR3 nucleotides are TGTGCCAGCAGCGCTCCCGGGACAGGGTACGCTGAAGCTTTCTTT.

The chain joins TRBV15 to TRBJ1-2; tentative D call: TRBD1 (6 bases). This CDR3 contains 15 residues. Trimming removed 3 bases at V and 2 bases at J, with 13 bases between. The V gene's germline CDR1 is LNHNV and CDR2 YYDKDF (reference sequence). In nucleotides, the CDR3 is TGTGCCACCAGCAGGGACAGAGGGTCCAACTATGGCTACACCTTC. Encoded protein: CATSRDRGSNYGYTF.

This chain links TRBV7-9 with TRBJ2-1; 9 nucleotides match TRBD2. The J segment lost 6 bases and the V segment lost 3 bases, leaving 9 bases of the junction unmatched. The CDR3 is 16 amino acids. The V gene's germline CDR1 is SEHNR and CDR2 FQNEAQ (reference sequence). CDR3 DNA sequence: TGTGCCAGCAGCTTCGCGGGGGGTAGCGGGAGCAATGAGCAGTTCTTC. Translated: CASSFAGGSGSNEQFF.

This chain links TRBV30 with TRBJ2-2; 9 bases are shared with TRBD2. The CDR3 runs to 16 residues. With 4 bases clipped from V and 6 bases from J, the junction kept 12 bases outside the gene matches. The germline gives CDR1 GTSNPN, CDR2 SVGIG (reference sequence). In DNA, the CDR3 is TGTGCCTGGACTCGGGGGGGTAGCGGGAGATCCGGGGAGCTGTTTTTT. Protein sequence: CAWTRGGSGRSGELFF.

The chain has TRBV29-1 and TRBJ2-4, with 9 bases aligning to TRBD2. The CDR3 consists of 14 residues. Germline loops: CDR1 SQVTM, CDR2 ANQGSEA. The ends lost 4 bases at V and 6 bases at J; junction bases unmatched: 7. In DNA, the CDR3 is TGCAGCGTTGTCATTAGCGGGAGCCCAAACATTCAGTACTTC. Translating it yields CSVVISGSPNIQYF.

CDR3 DNA sequence: TGTGCCAGTAGTCCCCCGACAGGGGGTGGCTACACCTTC. Protein sequence: CASSPPTGGGYTF. The gene calls are TRBV19 and TRBJ1-2, with 9 bases fitting TRBD1. The CDR3 is 13 residues long. CDR1 and CDR2 (germline): LNHDA, SQIVND (reference sequence). J gave up 7 bases and V 5 bases, and 5 bases lay outside the gene matches.

CDR3 in amino acids: CASSQSGIRDNEQFF. CDR3 coding DNA: TGCGCCAGCAGCCAAAGCGGGATCCGCGACAATGAGCAGTTCTTC. The chain links TRBV5-1 to TRBJ2-1, with 7 nucleotides matching TRBD2. CDR3 size: 15 residues. The V and J ends lost 4 bases and 5 bases, in that order; junction bases with no gene match: 9. CDR1 SGHRS and CDR2 YFSETQ come from the germline V gene. Filled out from reference TRBV5-1 and TRBJ2-1, the complete variable domain reads KAGVTQTPRYLIKTRGQQVTLSCSPISGHRSVSWYQQTPGQGLQFLFEYFSETQRNKGNFPGRFSGRQFSNSRSEMNVSTLELGDSALYLCASSQSGIRDNEQFFGPGTRLTVL.

The CDR3 here is CASSRRDRSLQETQYF. In nucleotides, the CDR3 is TGTGCCAGCAGCAGACGGGACAGATCCCTTCAAGAGACCCAGTACTTC. This chain links TRBV11-1 with TRBJ2-5; 7 nucleotides line up with TRBD1. This CDR3 has 16 residues. V shed 5 bases, J shed 2 bases, and the junction held 11 bases outside the gene matches. The V gene's germline CDR1 is SGHAT and CDR2 FQDESV (reference sequence).